The clone carrying this T cell receptor (beta chain) showed up many times. Its antigen remains unknown. CDR3-region Arm-PCR and iRepertoire HTBI primers produced the TCR beta libraries. Authors' methods: Sequenced samples collectively carried 60 to 75 TRBV and some 15 TRBJ segments. TCRdb called the multiplex PCR reads again in MiXCR, with one record for every CDR3 protein. The V and J calls come from TCRdb's annotation, not from the publication. The sample records about 380,000 distinct CDR3 sequences, around 16% being singletons. V lost 5 bases and J 1 base, leaving 9 bases between the germline ends. Germline loops: CDR1 SEHNR, CDR2 FQNEAQ (reference sequence). The CDR3 spans 14 residues. This entry belongs to a study of regulatory T cells in long-lasting Graves disease. Whole-study findings and limits: Among the persistent patients, approximately 2,900 public clonotypes were shared, more than the approximately 1,000 shared among new patients.

As for time point: newly diagnosed GD, antithyroid drugs for less than 3 months. The TCR library used RNA extracted from PBMCs. By American Thyroid Association guidelines, Graves' disease was diagnosed in the cohort. The TCR sequence derives from a female donor with Graves disease. This sample comprised peripheral blood mononuclear cells (PBMCs), obtained at new diagnosis, from a patient treated with antithyroid drugs. V gene TRBV7-9 combines with J gene TRBJ1-5; a weak D match, TRBD1 (5 bases). The CDR3, as DNA: TGTGCCAGCAGCCGGGGCAGCAGCAATCAGCCCCAGCATTTT. This codes for CASSRGSSNQPQHF.